The entry below describes one T cell receptor (beta chain). Its cognate antigen is unknown. This entry is derived from a study of beta chain features in type 1 diabetes. General study results and limits: For Type 1 diabetes patients, all four CD4+ subsets carried TCRB CDR3s that were moderately but significantly shorter. Fewer insertions but more deletions were seen at VDJ junctions in type 1 diabetes patients.

The study reverse transcribed the entire isolated RNA, so it sequenced expressed TCRB transcripts. TCRdb keeps only in-frame clones here, not all; method: immunoSEQ multiplex PCR. Seen here are about 400,000 clones, over 10% observed once, and the top ten hold around 0.0099%. Via the markers CD45RO/CCR7/CD25/CD127/CD95/CD27, stem cell-like memory, regulatory, central memory and naive CD4+ cells were sorted. Sequencing was done on a sample of naive CD4+ T cells from blood. The origin of this receptor is a woman younger than 30 with type 1 diabetes.

For the CDR3, the DNA is TGTGCCAGCAACAGCTTTCGCAGGGGGCTTGGCTACACCTTC. It is translated as CASNSFRRGLGYTF. The chain couples TRBV7-9 to TRBJ1-2; the match to TRBD1 covers 8 bases. The CDR3 totals 14 residues. J was trimmed by 7 bases and V by 7 bases; bases with no gene match: 11. From germline, CDR1 is SEHNR and CDR2 FQNEAQ (reference sequence).